The entry that follows covers one TCR beta chain sequence. The antigen remains unidentified. The data stem from a study of shared clonotypes between healthy human individuals. Trimming removed 0 bases from V and 3 bases from J; junction bases left unmatched: 6. Germline-derived CDR1 and CDR2 are SGHRS and YFSETQ. The CDR3 loop spans 16 amino acids. Subsets obtained from CD4+ cells comprised CD45RA+ naive and CD45RA-negative memory cells. Study outcomes and limitations: The sole specimen, blood, was sampled, and tissue repertoires likely differ. Naive subsets generally exceeded memory subsets in estimated richness. Generation probability values for non-shared clonotypes were lower than those for clonotypes shared by all four donors.

Sequencing was performed with immunoSEQ multiplex PCR; in TCRdb, only in-frame clones are kept and a portion is missing. The data contain a few hundred thousand clones, about 70% of them singletons. This clonotype was obtained from a young man in good health. The chain couples TRBV5-1 to TRBJ2-4, with 7 bases matching TRBD2. Sequenced material: memory CD4+ T cells sorted from blood. Described subset: CD45RA-negative fraction. The CDR3 bases are TGCGCCAGCAGCTTGGGAGGCGGGAGCATCAAAAACATTCAGTACTTC. This translates into CASSLGGGSIKNIQYF.